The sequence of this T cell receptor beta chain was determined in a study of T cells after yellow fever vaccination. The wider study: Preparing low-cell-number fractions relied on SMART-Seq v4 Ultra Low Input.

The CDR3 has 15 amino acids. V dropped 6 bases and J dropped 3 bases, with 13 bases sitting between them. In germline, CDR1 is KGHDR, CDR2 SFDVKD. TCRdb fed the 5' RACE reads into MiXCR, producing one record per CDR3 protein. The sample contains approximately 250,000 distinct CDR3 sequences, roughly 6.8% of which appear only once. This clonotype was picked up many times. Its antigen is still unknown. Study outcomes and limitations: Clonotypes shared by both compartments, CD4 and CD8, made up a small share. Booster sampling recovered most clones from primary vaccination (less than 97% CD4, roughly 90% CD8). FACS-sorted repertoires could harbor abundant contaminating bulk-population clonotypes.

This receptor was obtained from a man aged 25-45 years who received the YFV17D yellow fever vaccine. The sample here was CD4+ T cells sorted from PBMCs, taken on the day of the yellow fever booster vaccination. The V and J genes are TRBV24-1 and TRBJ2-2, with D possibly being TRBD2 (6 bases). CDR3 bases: TGTGCCACCAGTACCGGAGGGATCTACACCGGGGAGCTGTTTTTT. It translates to CATSTGGIYTGELFF.